This TCR beta chain originates from a study of human T cells and chemical hapten exposure. This sample's time point: patch test 2, 6 weeks after DPC sensitization. Noted treatment: therapeutic diphenylcyclopropenone sensitization with weekly scalp DPC. CDR1 is SNHLY and CDR2 is FYNNEI in the germline V gene. The germline V and J ends were trimmed by 2 bases and 0 bases, with 8 bases remaining between them. This CDR3 has 15 amino acids. TCRdb redid the calling of the RACE reads with MiXCR, one entry per CDR3 protein. The sample records 360,000 or so distinct CDR3 sequences, under 6.5% being singletons. This clonotype was seen ten or more times.

The chain is built from TRBV2 and TRBJ1-5; no definite D call. The TCR originated in a woman aged 18-29 years with alopecia areata. Some clones in this sample may be carry-over from other donors' samples. Sequenced material: whole blood, taken in connection with sensitization to the hapten diphenylcyclopropenone (DPC). CDR3 bases: TGTGCCAGCAGTGAAACAGAGAATAGCAATCAGCCCCAGCATTTT. Amino acids: CASSETENSNQPQHF.